Listed here are 20 T cell receptor beta chains from one sample, sequenced in a study of TIL therapy for anti-PD-1-resistant metastatic lung cancer. The libraries were made with immunoSEQ v3. Repertoires were generated with immunoSEQ multiplex PCR, while TCRdb's copy carries only in-frame clones and drops some. Counted here are more than 9,500 clones, roughly 58% occurring once; the ten biggest clones make up under 8.5%. Stated time point: pre-treatment sample, taken before nivolumab and TIL therapy. Tumor tissue came from excised metastases, mostly pleural nodules or supraclavicular lymph nodes. This specimen consisted of tumor tissue, obtained at baseline. These receptors were taken from a person aged 25 to 80 with non-small cell lung cancer.

About this clone: Within the sample, other DNA sequences also encode this same CDR3. The gene calls are TRBV19 and TRBJ1-1; possibly TRBD1 for D (6 bases). Germline CDR1 is LNHDA and CDR2 is SQIVND (reference sequence). The CDR3 is made up of 14 amino acids. V lost 4 bases, J lost 3 bases, and 12 bases lay in between. The CDR3 nucleotides read TGTGCCAGTAGTAAGGGGGTGGGCGACACTGAAGCTTTCTTT. This encodes CASSKGVGDTEAFF.

The chain links TRBV6-5 to TRBJ1-4; no definite D call. The CDR3 loop spans 14 amino acids. Germline V CDR1 and CDR2: MNHEY, SVGAGI. Trimming removed 6 bases from V and 6 bases from J, with 14 bases in between. The CDR3 sequence is CASRPGQGYEKLFF. For the CDR3, the DNA is TGTGCCAGCAGGCCGGGCCAAGGGTATGAAAAACTGTTTTTT.

The chain is built from TRBV12-3 or TRBV12-4 and TRBJ2-1; 8 nucleotides match TRBD2. The CDR3 has 13 residues. With V trimmed by 6 bases and J by 8 bases, 6 bases remained unmatched. The CDR3 protein is CASRNSGSDEQFF. The DNA for the CDR3 is TGTGCCAGCAGGAACAGCGGGAGCGATGAGCAGTTCTTC.

CDR3 coding DNA: TGTGCCAGCAGCCCCACGGGGGAAGGTGGCTACACCTTC. Translated, it gives CASSPTGEGGYTF. The chain joins TRBV3-1 (or the pseudogene TRBV3-2) to TRBJ1-2, with TRBD1 as a possible D gene (5 bases). Germline V gene sequence: CDR1 LGHDT, CDR2 YNNKEL (reference sequence). This CDR3 has 13 amino acids. V lost 4 bases, J lost 7 bases, and 13 bases lay in between.

This clone appeared once. The CDR3 here is CASSLEVLAGVAEQFF. In nucleotides, the CDR3 is TGTGCCAGCAGCTTAGAAGTGTTAGCGGGAGTCGCTGAGCAGTTCTTC. The chain combines TRBV7-8 with TRBJ2-1; 9 bases are shared with TRBD2. V was pared by 1 base and J by 9 bases, with 10 bases of the junction left unmatched. This CDR3 is 16 amino acids long. Germline CDR1 reads SGHVS; CDR2 reads FQNEAQ. Based on the CDR3 plus reference TRBV7-8 and TRBJ2-1, the full variable domain is GAGVSQSPRYKVAKRGQDVALRCDPISGHVSLFWYQQALGQGPEFLTYFQNEAQLDKSGLPSDRFFAERPEGSVSTLKIQRTQQEDSAVYLCASSLEVLAGVAEQFFGPGTRLTVL.

The chain employs TRBV11-2 and TRBJ1-5; D perhaps matches TRBD1 (5 bases). The germline V gene encodes CDR1 SGHAT and CDR2 FQNNGV. The CDR3 is made up of 15 amino acids. Between the trimmed V and J ends, which lost 3 bases and 2 bases, there was a span of 11 bases. The CDR3, as DNA: TGTGCCAGCAGCTTGCAGGGTGCCGGCAATCAGCCCCAGCATTTT. The encoded protein is CASSLQGAGNQPQHF.

The genes are TRBV7-8 and TRBJ2-5, with unresolved D. CDR3 size: 12 residues. Germline CDR1 reads SGHVS; CDR2 reads FQNEAQ. V was trimmed by 4 bases and J by 4 bases, leaving 7 bases between them. This chain's CDR3 is CASSSPVETQYF. Here the CDR3 DNA reads TGTGCCAGCAGCTCCCCGGTAGAGACCCAGTACTTC.

This clone ranks as large. The chain carries TRBV28 and TRBJ1-4, with D maybe TRBD1 (6 bases). The V gene's germline CDR1 is MDHEN and CDR2 SYDVKM. There are 15 residues in the CDR3. With 4 bases removed from V and 4 bases from J, the gap between germline ends came to 13 bases. The CDR3 spells CASSYPGQLNEKLFF. The CDR3 DNA follows: TGTGCCAGCAGTTATCCGGGACAACTTAATGAAAAACTGTTTTTT.

The V gene is TRBV7-2, the J gene TRBJ2-3, with 9 bases lining up with TRBD2. CDR1 is SGHTA, CDR2 FQGNSA, per germline. The V segment lost 2 bases and the J segment 4 bases; nucleotides outside the gene matches: 4. This CDR3 has 15 amino acids. The CDR3 bases are TGTGCCAGCAGCTTAACTAGCGGGTTGGCAGATACGCAGTATTTT. It codes for CASSLTSGLADTQYF.

This chain links TRBV19 with TRBJ2-2, with TRBD2 matching over 7 bases. Germline CDR1 reads LNHDA; CDR2 reads SQIVND (reference sequence). The CDR3 length is 15 residues. V lost 10 bases and J lost 4; bases outside the gene matches: 12. CDR3 protein: CATRGETLGTGELFF. The DNA for the CDR3 is TGTGCCACCCGGGGGGAGACACTAGGCACCGGGGAGCTGTTTTTT. Looking up the rest from reference TRBV19 and TRBJ2-2 gives the full variable domain: DGGITQSPKYLFRKEGQNVTLSCEQNLNHDAMYWYRQDPGQGLRLIYYSQIVNDFQKGDIAEGYSVSREKKESFPLTVTSAQKNPTAFYLCATRGETLGTGELFFGEGSRLTVL.

There are a few counts of this clone. The rearrangement joins TRBV6-6 to TRBJ1-3; D gene unclear. The CDR3 runs to 12 residues. Germline V CDR1 and CDR2: MNHNY, SVGAGI (reference sequence). Trimming left V 2 bases short and J 4 bases short, with 3 bases between. The CDR3, as DNA: TGTGCCAGCAGTTACGGGGGAAACACCATATATTTT. Translation gives CASSYGGNTIYF.

V is TRBV4-1 and J is TRBJ1-4; the D is unclear. V dropped 4 bases and J dropped 0 bases, with 18 bases sitting between them. Per germline, CDR1 MGHRA and CDR2 YSYEKL. This CDR3 region has 18 residues. The CDR3 DNA reads TGCGCCAGCAGCCGGGCTAAGTCGAACCTTGCAACTAATGAAAAACTGTTTTTT. Translating gives CASSRAKSNLATNEKLFF.

The V call is TRBV18, the J call TRBJ2-7; perhaps TRBD1 as D (5 bases). V dropped 8 bases and J dropped 1 base, with 15 bases sitting between them. Germline V lookup: CDR1 KGHSH, CDR2 LQKENI. This CDR3 has 14 amino acids. CDR3 sequence: CASTPGIESYEQYF. CDR3 coding DNA: TGTGCCAGCACGCCAGGGATTGAATCCTACGAGCAGTACTTC.

The V and J genes are TRBV12-5 and TRBJ2-1; D remains ambiguous. The CDR3 totals 12 residues. Trimming pared 2 bases from V and 5 bases from J, leaving 4 bases between. Germline values: CDR1 LGHNT, CDR2 FRNRAP. This CDR3 reads CASGLLDNEQFF. CDR3 bases: TGTGCTAGTGGTTTGCTGGACAATGAGCAGTTCTTC.

V is TRBV7-6 and J is TRBJ2-7; tentatively, D is TRBD1 (5 bases). The germline V gene encodes CDR1 SGHVS and CDR2 FNYEAQ. Trimming stripped 1 base from V and 5 bases from J, with 15 bases between. This CDR3 is 15 amino acids long. The chain's CDR3 is CASSLGQGWFNEQYF. CDR3 nucleotides: TGTGCCAGCAGCTTAGGGCAGGGTTGGTTCAACGAGCAGTACTTC.

This chain joins TRBV14 and TRBJ2-1; 8 positions agree with TRBD2. The J segment lost 2 bases and the V segment lost 8 bases, leaving 5 bases of the junction unmatched. The V gene's germline CDR1 is SGHDN and CDR2 FVKESK. This CDR3 has 14 amino acids. CDR3 residues: CASQRECPYNEQFF. The CDR3 bases are TGTGCCAGCCAGCGGGAGTGCCCCTACAATGAGCAGTTCTTC.

The rearrangement links TRBV6-5 to TRBJ2-2, with TRBD2 matching over 7 bases. CDR3 length equals 14 residues. J was trimmed by 6 bases and V by 6 bases; bases with no gene match: 7. In germline, CDR1 is MNHEY, CDR2 SVGAGI. The CDR3, as DNA: TGTGCCAGCAGGACTAGCTTTGAATCCGGGGAGCTGTTTTTT. Translation: CASRTSFESGELFF.

The chain joins TRBV28 to TRBJ1-5, with TRBD1 identical over 9 bases. CDR3 length: 17 residues. Germline trimming cut 2 bases from V and 1 base from J; bases unmatched to any gene: 6. Germline assignment: CDR1 MDHEN and CDR2 SYDVKM. CDR3 sequence reads: CASSLTGGTLSNQPQHF. In nucleotides, the CDR3 is TGTGCCAGCAGTTTAACAGGGGGCACCTTGAGCAATCAGCCCCAGCATTTT.

This clone was recorded once. This chain connects TRBV10-2 to TRBJ1-4, with a possible D match to TRBD1 (6 bases). The CDR3 spans 15 residues. V lost 7 bases and J 3 bases, leaving 15 bases between the germline ends. In germline, CDR1 is WSHSY, CDR2 SAAADI. The CDR3 coding sequence is TGCGCCAGCAACCCTGGAGGGGGAGCTAATGAAAAACTGTTTTTT. This sequence encodes CASNPGGGANEKLFF.

V is TRBV11-3 and J is TRBJ1-3, with D possibly TRBD1 on 6 matching bases. V gave up 5 bases and J gave up 4 bases, with 15 bases separating them. The CDR3 runs to 15 residues. CDR1 and CDR2 (germline): SGHNT, YENEEA. CDR3 coding DNA: TGTGCCAGCAGCCGAGGGGGGCCTGAAGGAAACACCATATATTTT. Protein: CASSRGGPEGNTIYF.